The entry that follows covers one TCR beta chain sequence. As processed by the authors: Amplification of reference gene primers provided the estimated nucleated cell counts. This table comes from immunoSEQ multiplex PCR, and its TCRdb copy is limited to in-frame clones, with some not included. V, J and clone size are taken as reported in that table, and D and trimming were inferred from the DNA itself. This table holds approximately 160,000 clones, roughly 80% found once. The source of the sample is a study of blood T cell repertoires in COVID-19. At the level of the study: Whether acute or convalescent, the COVID-19 samples came from the United States, Italy and Spain. Sample material is recorded as cDNA or gDNA derived from T cells, B-cell-depleted T cells, or PBMCs.

Trimming removed 4 bases from V and 6 bases from J; junction bases left unmatched: 11. CDR1 and CDR2 from the germline V gene are MGHRA and YSYEKL. The CDR3 runs 15 residues. Sequencing was performed on peripheral blood. V gene TRBV4-1 combines with J gene TRBJ2-7; 8 nucleotides agree with TRBD1. This TCR derives from a man aged 70 or older with acute or convalescent COVID-19. CDR3 sequence reads: CASSPETGARSEQYF. CDR3 sequence (DNA): TGCGCCAGCAGCCCCGAGACAGGGGCGCGGTCCGAGCAGTACTTC.